This TCR beta chain stems from a study of blood T cell repertoires in COVID-19. Produced via immunoSEQ multiplex PCR; TCRdb's table is partial and in-frame only. The table records around 100,000 clones, around 87% of them present only once. Germline assignment: CDR1 KGHSH and CDR2 LQKENI. This CDR3 spans 12 amino acids. V was pared by 3 bases and J by 2 bases, with 4 bases between. This sequence was found in a human donor in a cohort sampled during active COVID-19. The chain recombines TRBV18 with TRBJ1-1; D is unclear. Sequencing was performed on peripheral blood. The CDR3 coding sequence is TGTGCCAGCTCACCTATTAACACTGAAGCTTTCTTT. Translating it yields CASSPINTEAFF.